This is a list of T cell receptor beta chains from one sample in a study of blood T cell repertoires in COVID-19. Repertoires were generated with immunoSEQ multiplex PCR, while TCRdb's copy carries only in-frame clones and drops some. The table lists 350,000 to 500,000 clones, about 88% of them singletons, with about 1.5% in the top ten. The sequenced sample consisted of PBMCs or T cells enriched from blood (not recorded which). The source is a woman aged 18 to 35 who had been exposed to COVID-19. Both conserved end residues are part of each CDR3. The D gene is left open where the match is weak. Expanded clones are given a class, and other clones once, few, many or no size at all.

NA	TRBV28	TRBJ2-2	TRBD2	TGTGCCAGCAGTTTAGGACTAGCGGACACCGGGGAGCTGTTTTTT	CASSLGLADTGELFF
NA	TRBV28	TRBJ1-5	TRBD1	TGTGCCAGCAGCCTAGGACAGGGGGTAACCAACCCCAATCAGCCCCAGCATTTT	CASSLGQGVTNPNQPQHF
NA	TRBV5-1	TRBJ2-1	TRBD1	TGCGCCAGCAGCCCGGGACAGGACCCCACGTTCTCCTACAATGAGCAGTTCTTC	CASSPGQDPTFSYNEQFF
NA	TRBV5-1	TRBJ1-1	NA	TGCGCCAGCAGCCTTATATTTCAGGGGATGTACACTGAAGCTTTCTTT	CASSLIFQGMYTEAFF
few	TRBV24-1	TRBJ2-5	NA	TGTGCCACCAGTGAGTCTCAGGGTAGGGTGACCCAGTACTTC	CATSESQGRVTQYF
NA	TRBV7-2	TRBJ2-7	TRBD2	TGTGCCAGCAGCTTAGGGGGGGGAATCTCCTACGAGCAGTACTTC	CASSLGGGISYEQYF
NA	TRBV9	TRBJ2-3	TRBD2	TGTGCCAGCAGCGCGCGGGTGCCGCTGGCGGGAGTCACAGATACGCAGTATTTT	CASSARVPLAGVTDTQYF
NA	TRBV13	TRBJ2-2	TRBD2	TGTGCCAGCAGCTCCCGACGCGGAGCGGGAGGGCCGCACACCGGGGAGCTGTTTTTT	CASSSRRGAGGPHTGELFF
NA	TRBV10-2	TRBJ1-2	NA	TGCGCCAGCAGTGAGAACAGTTATGGCTACACCTTC	CASSENSYGYTF
NA	TRBV2	TRBJ2-7	TRBD2	TGTGCCACTACTCCTAGCGGGAGCGAGCAGTACTTC	CATTPSGSEQYF
NA	TRBV9	TRBJ2-1	TRBD1	TGTGCCAGCAGCGTAGCCGCCGGGACAGGGAATGAGCAGTTCTTC	CASSVAAGTGNEQFF
NA	TRBV28	TRBJ2-1	NA	TGTGCCAGCAGCAGACATACAGGGAACCCCTTGGCTAATGAGCAGTTCTTC	CASSRHTGNPLANEQFF
NA	TRBV5-1	TRBJ2-3	TRBD1	TGCGCCAGCAGCTTGGGGAATGACAGGGCCGATACGCAGTATTTT	CASSLGNDRADTQYF
NA	TRBV12-5	TRBJ2-1	TRBD2	TGTGCTAGTGGTTCGATTAGCGGGAGTGATTCCTACAATGAGCAGTTCTTC	CASGSISGSDSYNEQFF
NA	TRBV30	TRBJ2-1	TRBD2	TGTGCCTGGATGACTAGCGGGAGGTTAACCTACAATGAGCAGTTCTTC	CAWMTSGRLTYNEQFF
NA	TRBV5-6	TRBJ1-5	TRBD1	TGTGCCAGCAGCTTTGCTGCAGGGGGCGGCAATCAGCCCCAGCATTTT	CASSFAAGGGNQPQHF
NA	TRBV7-8	TRBJ1-1	NA	TGTGCCAGCAGCTTACGGGCCCTACAGGGAGTAAACACTGAAGCTTTCTTT	CASSLRALQGVNTEAFF
few	TRBV11-3	TRBJ2-2	TRBD2	TGTGCCAGCAGTCTGGGCGGGGGAATAGACACCGGGGAGCTGTTTTTT	CASSLGGGIDTGELFF
many	TRBV4-1	TRBJ1-5	NA	TGCGCCAGCAGCCAAGACGGGGGAATTGGCAATCAGCCCCAGCATTTT	CASSQDGGIGNQPQHF
NA	TRBV12-3/TRBV12-4	TRBJ1-2	NA	TGTGCCAGCAGTTTCCAGGGCTCCTATGGCTACACCTTC	CASSFQGSYGYTF
NA	TRBV7-3	TRBJ2-1	TRBD1	TGTGCCAGCAGCTTACGACCTGGACAGGGGTACAATGAGCAGTTCTTC	CASSLRPGQGYNEQFF
NA	TRBV7-2	TRBJ2-3	NA	TGTGCCAGCAGCTTAGTAGAGGATTTT	CASSLVEDF
NA	TRBV6-5	TRBJ2-3	NA	TGTGCCAGCAGTTACTCGTTTTCAACAGATACGCAGTATTTT	CASSYSFSTDTQYF
NA	TRBV7-8	TRBJ1-5	NA	TGTGCCAGCAGCTTGTCAGTAATCAATCAGCCCCAGCATTTT	CASSLSVINQPQHF
NA	TRBV6-2/TRBV6-3	TRBJ1-2	TRBD1	TGTGCCAGCAGTTACCCCGGGACAGGGAGGAATTATGGCTACACCTTC	CASSYPGTGRNYGYTF
NA	TRBV19	TRBJ2-7	NA	TGTGCCAGTAGCCTATTTGACGGGAGCTCCTACGAGCAGTACTTC	CASSLFDGSSYEQYF
NA	TRBV4-2	TRBJ2-1	TRBD2	TGTGCCAGCAGCCCTCCCCCACTAGCGGGGGGTTACAATGAGCAGTTCTTC	CASSPPPLAGGYNEQFF
NA	TRBV12-5	TRBJ1-4	NA	TGTGCTAGTGGTTTGGTACTTGGACACCAAACAACTAATGAAAAACTGTTTTTT	CASGLVLGHQTTNEKLFF
NA	TRBV10-2	TRBJ2-7	NA	TGCGCCAGCAGGAAGGGACATAGCTCCTACGAGCAGTACTTC	CASRKGHSSYEQYF
NA	TRBV18	TRBJ2-1	TRBD1	TGTGCCAGCTCACCACTCCCGACAGGGGGCGAGTACAATGAGCAGTTCTTC	CASSPLPTGGEYNEQFF
NA	TRBV4-3	TRBJ2-4	TRBD2	TGCGCCAGCAGCCGAGATGTGGCGGGGGGTTCGGCGGTAAACATTCAGTACTTC	CASSRDVAGGSAVNIQYF
once	TRBV5-6	TRBJ1-2	TRBD1	TGTGCCAGCAGCTTCCCTCCAGGGACAGCAATAGCCCGCTATGGCTACACCTTC	CASSFPPGTAIARYGYTF
NA	TRBV4-1	TRBJ2-5	TRBD1	TGCGCCAGCAGCCAAGGTTTCCCCCGGGACAGAAATAGGACCCAGTACTTC	CASSQGFPRDRNRTQYF
NA	TRBV6-1	TRBJ1-5	TRBD1	TGTGCCAGCAGTGGACAGGGGGTTTATAGCAATCAGCCCCAGCATTTT	CASSGQGVYSNQPQHF
NA	TRBV29-1	TRBJ2-1	TRBD2	TGCAGCGCCGAGAGCCAGACTAGCGGGAGGCCGAGCTCCTACAATGAGCAGTTCTTC	CSAESQTSGRPSSYNEQFF
NA	TRBV10-1	TRBJ1-1	TRBD1	TGCGCCAGCAGGGATCAGGGGGCCTCTGAAGCTTTCTTT	CASRDQGASEAFF
NA	TRBV29-1	TRBJ2-7	TRBD1	TGCAGCGTTGAGGTAAGGACAGGGGGCTCGGGCGAGCAGTACTTC	CSVEVRTGGSGEQYF